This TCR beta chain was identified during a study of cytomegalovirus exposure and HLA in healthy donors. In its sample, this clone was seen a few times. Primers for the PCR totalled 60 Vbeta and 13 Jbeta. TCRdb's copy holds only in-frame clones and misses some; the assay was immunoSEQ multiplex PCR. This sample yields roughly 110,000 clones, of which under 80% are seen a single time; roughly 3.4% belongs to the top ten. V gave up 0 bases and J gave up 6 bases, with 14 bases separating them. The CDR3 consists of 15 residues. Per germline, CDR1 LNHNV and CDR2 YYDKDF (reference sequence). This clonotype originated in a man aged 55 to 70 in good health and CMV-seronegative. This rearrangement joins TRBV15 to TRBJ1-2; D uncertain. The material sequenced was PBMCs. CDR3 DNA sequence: TGTGCCACCAGCAGAGATAGCGGCAGGACTAATGGCTACACCTTC. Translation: CATSRDSGRTNGYTF.